These 32 T cell receptor beta chains were all obtained from the same sample, sequenced in a study of blood T cell repertoires in COVID-19. TCRdb's table, derived via immunoSEQ multiplex PCR, lists solely in-frame clones and lacks some. Of more than 9,500 clones detected, 85% to 90% appear once; the ten largest clones hold 22%. The sequencing input was peripheral blood. All receptors come from a woman in her sixties with active COVID-19.

The gene calls are TRBV5-1 and TRBJ1-4; the D is unclear. The CDR3 runs to 17 residues. The germline V gene encodes CDR1 SGHRS and CDR2 YFSETQ. V shed 4 bases and J shed 0 bases, with 16 bases lying between them. CDR3 nucleotide sequence: TGCGCCAGCAGCCCAACCACCGGGTCCCCAACTAATGAAAAACTGTTTTTT. It codes for CASSPTTGSPTNEKLFF.

The chain uses TRBV5-1 and TRBJ1-1; perhaps TRBD1 as D (5 bases). The CDR3 contains 16 residues. Germline V gene sequence: CDR1 SGHRS, CDR2 YFSETQ. V lost 0 bases and J lost 3, with 15 bases in between. The CDR3 loop is CASSLEQGNYYTEAFF. The CDR3 bases are TGCGCCAGCAGCTTGGAGCAGGGTAATTATTACACTGAAGCTTTCTTT.

The chain is built from TRBV5-1 and TRBJ2-1; D is uncertain. V was pared by 4 bases and J by 1 base, with 12 bases between. CDR3 size: 15 residues. Germline V gives CDR1 SGHRS, CDR2 YFSETQ. The CDR3 reads CASSLLGESYNEQFF. The CDR3 DNA sequence: TGCGCCAGCAGCCTCCTCGGAGAGTCCTACAATGAGCAGTTCTTC.

This clone was recorded only once. V and J are TRBV7-8 and TRBJ1-1; D gene uncertain. V was shortened by 5 bases and J by 0 bases, with 10 bases between the two germline ends. CDR3 length: 14 residues. Germline V CDR1 and CDR2: SGHVS, FQNEAQ. CDR3 sequence (DNA): TGTGCCAGCAGCCCCCAGGTCCTGAACACTGAAGCTTTCTTT. This sequence encodes CASSPQVLNTEAFF. The entire variable domain, with the rest obtained from reference TRBV7-8 and TRBJ1-1, is as follows: GAGVSQSPRYKVAKRGQDVALRCDPISGHVSLFWYQQALGQGPEFLTYFQNEAQLDKSGLPSDRFFAERPEGSVSTLKIQRTQQEDSAVYLCASSPQVLNTEAFFGQGTRLTVV.

This clone is a singleton in its sample. The CDR3 sequence: CASSLAPERGGTDTQYF. DNA for the CDR3: TGCGCCAGCAGCCTGGCGCCGGAGCGGGGGGGCACAGATACGCAGTATTTT. The chain carries TRBV5-1 and TRBJ2-3, with 9 bases fitting TRBD2. The V gene end was trimmed by 4 bases and the J gene end by 1 base; junction bases not matched to a gene: 10. Germline assignment: CDR1 SGHRS and CDR2 YFSETQ. This CDR3 spans 17 amino acids. Combining the CDR3 with reference TRBV5-1 and TRBJ2-3 gives the whole variable domain KAGVTQTPRYLIKTRGQQVTLSCSPISGHRSVSWYQQTPGQGLQFLFEYFSETQRNKGNFPGRFSGRQFSNSRSEMNVSTLELGDSALYLCASSLAPERGGTDTQYFGPGTRLTVL.

This clone was counted a single time. The chain uses TRBV5-1 and TRBJ1-4, with D possibly matching TRBD1 (5 bases). In germline, CDR1 is SGHRS, CDR2 YFSETQ. The V and J ends lost 4 bases and 6 bases respectively, with 10 bases between them. The CDR3 has 13 amino acids. The CDR3 protein is CASSRGSDEKLFF. CDR3 sequence (DNA): TGCGCCAGCAGCCGGGGGTCTGATGAAAAACTGTTTTTT.

V gene TRBV7-9 combines with J gene TRBJ2-5; 8 nucleotides align to TRBD2. The germline V gene encodes CDR1 SEHNR and CDR2 FQNEAQ (reference sequence). The CDR3 loop spans 17 amino acids. The trim removed 1 base at V and 1 base at J, leaving 8 bases unmatched. The DNA of the CDR3 is TGTGCCAGCAGCTTAGTTCAAGCGGGAGTGCTCCAAGAGACCCAGTACTTC. Protein sequence: CASSLVQAGVLQETQYF.

V and J are TRBV2 and TRBJ2-1; weak D call: TRBD2 (6 bases). Germline V gives CDR1 SNHLY, CDR2 FYNNEI. Trimming pared 3 bases from V and 8 bases from J, leaving 14 bases between. This CDR3 is 14 amino acids long. The CDR3 nucleotides are TGTGCCAGCAGTGACTTGGTACTAGCCGATGAGCAGTTCTTC. Translating gives CASSDLVLADEQFF.

V gene TRBV4-2 combines with J gene TRBJ1-5; the match to TRBD1 covers 9 bases. Unmatched junction bases numbered 7, after V lost 0 bases and J lost 7 bases. Germline CDR1 reads LGHNA; CDR2 reads YNFKEQ. CDR3 length: 16 amino acids. CDR3 nucleotide sequence: TGTGCCAGCAGCCAAGACGGGGGACAGGGAAGACAGCCCCAGCATTTT. Translating it yields CASSQDGGQGRQPQHF.

The genes are TRBV27 and TRBJ2-3; TRBD1 matches at 11 bases. Germline V gives CDR1 MNHEY, CDR2 SMNVEV (reference sequence). The CDR3 has 14 residues. The V and J ends lost 8 bases and 7 bases, in that order; junction bases with no gene match: 8. The CDR3 region is CASAGGQGAYTQYF. The CDR3 DNA sequence: TGTGCCAGCGCCGGCGGACAGGGGGCTTATACGCAGTATTTT.

The V call is TRBV27, the J call TRBJ1-5; the match to TRBD1 covers 9 bases. Germline CDR1 is MNHEY and CDR2 is SMNVEV (reference sequence). Trimming cost V 2 bases and J 6 bases; bases outside gene matches: 5. The CDR3 has 15 residues. CDR3 region: CASSLEGTGLQPQHF. The CDR3 DNA sequence: TGTGCCAGCAGTTTAGAAGGGACAGGGCTTCAGCCCCAGCATTTT.

This clone was seen only once. The rearrangement links TRBV3-1 (or the pseudogene TRBV3-2) to TRBJ2-7, with no clear D. CDR3 size: 15 residues. CDR1 and CDR2 from the germline V gene are LGHDT and YNNKEL (reference sequence). With 1 base removed from V and 6 bases from J, the gap between germline ends came to 16 bases. The CDR3 coding sequence is TGTGCCAGCAGCCAAGTCCGCGATCTCGGTCTCGAGCAGTACTTC. It specifies CASSQVRDLGLEQYF.

This clone appeared a single time. The rearrangement joins TRBV6-6 to TRBJ1-1; the match to TRBD1 covers 7 bases. This CDR3 is built from 16 residues. CDR1 is MNHNY, CDR2 SVGAGI, per germline (reference sequence). The ends lost 5 bases at V and 3 bases at J; junction bases unmatched: 12. In DNA form, the CDR3 reads TGTGCCAGCAGTCACGATCCCCCCACAGGGGACACTGAAGCTTTCTTT. This encodes CASSHDPPTGDTEAFF.

The chain couples TRBV5-8 to TRBJ1-6; 7 positions match TRBD1. The junction had 11 bases not matched to a gene; V was cut back by 5 bases and J by 0 bases. Germline V lookup: CDR1 SGHTS, CDR2 YDEGEE. The CDR3 loop spans 18 amino acids. CDR3 sequence reads: CASRPQGELSSYNSPLHF. CDR3 sequence (DNA): TGTGCCAGCAGGCCGCAGGGGGAACTGAGCTCCTATAATTCACCCCTCCACTTT. Full variable domain (remainder filled in from reference TRBV5-8 and TRBJ1-6): EAGVTQSPTHLIKTRGQQATLRCSPISGHTSVYWYQQALGLGLQFLLWYDEGEERNRGNFPPRFSGRQFPNYSSELNVNALELEDSALYLCASRPQGELSSYNSPLHFGNGTRLTVT.

This CDR3 reads CASTVDGGQRSYEQYV. CDR3 nucleotide sequence: TGTGCCAGCACCGTTGACGGGGGACAGCGCTCCTACGAGCAGTACGTC. The rearrangement uses TRBV6-4 and TRBJ2-7, with D tentatively TRBD1 (7 bases). V was clipped by 7 bases and J by 0 bases, with 19 bases between them. The CDR3 covers 16 residues. Germline V CDR1 and CDR2: MRHNA, SNTAGT.

V usage is TRBV2 and J usage is TRBJ2-1; a weak D match, TRBD1 (6 bases). The germline V and J ends were trimmed by 3 bases and 4 bases, with 10 bases remaining between them. Germline V lookup: CDR1 SNHLY, CDR2 FYNNEI. The CDR3 has 14 amino acids. The CDR3 is CASSEGQLYNEQFF. In nucleotides, the CDR3 is TGTGCCAGCAGTGAGGGACAACTTTACAATGAGCAGTTCTTC. The whole variable domain, filled in from reference TRBV2 and TRBJ2-1, reads EPEVTQTPSHQVTQMGQEVILRCVPISNHLYFYWYRQILGQKVEFLVSFYNNEISEKSEIFDDQFSVERPDGSNFTLKIRSTKLEDSAMYFCASSEGQLYNEQFFGPGTRLTVL.

The rearrangement joins TRBV9 to TRBJ2-7, with a tentative D call TRBD1 (6 bases). The V end lost 0 bases, the J end lost 2 bases, and 18 bases lay between the germline ends. The CDR3 is 17 amino acids. From germline, CDR1 is SGDLS and CDR2 YYNGEE. In DNA, the CDR3 is TGTGCCAGCAGCGTAGTATGGTCAGGGGCCCGAACCTACGAGCAGTACGTC. This codes for CASSVVWSGARTYEQYV.

The genes are TRBV28 and TRBJ2-4, with D tentatively TRBD2 (6 bases). V lost 3 bases, J lost 1 base, and 7 bases lay in between. The CDR3 is 14 amino acids. Germline V gene data show CDR1 as MDHEN and CDR2 as SYDVKM. DNA of the CDR3: TGTGCCAGCAGTTTTGGAGGGGCCAAAAACATTCAGTACTTC. Amino acid sequence: CASSFGGAKNIQYF.

The chain links TRBV30 to TRBJ2-7; 11 bases are a match to TRBD2. This CDR3 is 13 amino acids long. V lost 5 bases, J lost 2 bases, and 2 bases stayed unmatched. CDR1 and CDR2 (germline): GTSNPN, SVGIG (reference sequence). The CDR3 coding sequence is TGTGCCTGGGGGGGACTAGCGGCCTACGAGCAGTACTTC. Translation gives CAWGGLAAYEQYF.

The rearrangement links TRBV7-2 to TRBJ2-3; D uncertain. Germline lookup yields CDR1 SGHTA and CDR2 FQGNSA. V lost 2 bases and J lost 4, with 7 bases in between. The CDR3 extends over 13 amino acids. CDR3 protein: CASSLLLADTQYF. CDR3 DNA sequence: TGTGCCAGCAGCTTACTCCTAGCAGATACGCAGTATTTT.

For the CDR3, the DNA is TGCGCCAGCAGCACAGGACTAGTTGGTTGGACAGATACGCAGTATTTT. Translated: CASSTGLVGWTDTQYF. V is TRBV5-1 and J is TRBJ2-3, with TRBD2 matching 7 bases. Germline lookup yields CDR1 SGHRS and CDR2 YFSETQ. The V segment lost 4 bases and the J segment 3 bases; nucleotides outside the gene matches: 11. CDR3 size: 16 residues.

The chain carries TRBV7-9 and TRBJ2-3, with D possibly TRBD2 on 6 matching bases. This CDR3 is 16 amino acids long. With 8 bases removed from V and 5 bases from J, the gap between germline ends came to 23 bases. CDR1 is SEHNR, CDR2 FQNEAQ, per germline (reference sequence). CDR3 sequence (DNA): TGTGCCAGCTCCATGGCGGGGCTACCCCTCCAAGATACGCAGTATTTT. This codes for CASSMAGLPLQDTQYF.

The V and J genes are TRBV5-6 and TRBJ1-1; D unresolved. CDR3 size: 14 residues. Deletions cut 0 bases from V and 0 bases from J, with 6 bases between. Germline V gives CDR1 SGHDT, CDR2 YYEEEE. The CDR3 nucleotides read TGTGCCAGCAGCTTGGCGCAGGTGAACACTGAAGCTTTCTTT. It encodes CASSLAQVNTEAFF. Filled out from reference TRBV5-6 and TRBJ1-1, the complete variable domain reads DAGVTQSPTHLIKTRGQQVTLRCSPKSGHDTVSWYQQALGQGPQFIFQYYEEEERQRGNFPDRFSGHQFPNYSSELNVNALLLGDSALYLCASSLAQVNTEAFFGQGTRLTVV.

This sequence joins TRBV6-6 and TRBJ2-5; TRBD1 aligns across 8 bases. This CDR3 region has 15 residues. The germline V gene has CDR1 MNHNY and CDR2 SVGAGI (reference sequence). V lost 6 bases, J lost 6 bases, and 12 bases stayed unmatched. The DNA for the CDR3 is TGTGCCAGCAGCCAACGGGGAGACAGGGGTCAGACCCAGTACTTC. Amino acid sequence: CASSQRGDRGQTQYF.

The chain is built from TRBV18 and TRBJ2-3, with D hard to call. The CDR3 runs 13 residues. Trimming shortened V by 2 bases and J by 6 bases, and 9 bases separated the two germline ends. Per germline, CDR1 KGHSH and CDR2 LQKENI. The CDR3 spells CASSPDTADTQYF. As DNA, the CDR3 is TGTGCCAGCTCACCAGACACGGCGGATACGCAGTATTTT.

In DNA form, the CDR3 reads TGTGCCAGCAGCAAAGTTGGACAGGGGTTTCTCTGCGAGCAGTACGTC. It translates to CASSKVGQGFLCEQYV. V usage is TRBV21-1 and J usage is TRBJ2-7; the D call of TRBD1 is as the table states it, not checked on the DNA. TRBV21-1 is a known pseudogene. The CDR3 covers 16 residues.

The chain joins TRBV18 to TRBJ1-2, with 9 bases identical to TRBD1. Per the germline V gene, CDR1 is KGHSH and CDR2 is LQKENI. Unmatched junction bases numbered 13, after V lost 3 bases and J lost 2 bases. The CDR3 runs to 18 residues. CDR3 in DNA: TGTGCCAGCTCACCGATTCCCTTTGCGGGACAGGGCAACTATGGCTACACCTTC. As protein: CASSPIPFAGQGNYGYTF.

The chain carries TRBV6-1 and TRBJ2-2, with TRBD2 matching 9 bases. V lost 3 bases to trimming and J lost 7 bases; unmatched junction nucleotides: 6. The CDR3 covers 15 residues. Germline lookup yields CDR1 MNHNS and CDR2 SASEGT. The CDR3, as DNA: TGTGCCAGCAGTGAGGGGACTAGCCCAAGCGGGGAGCTGTTTTTT. This encodes CASSEGTSPSGELFF.

The chain joins TRBV21-1 to TRBJ2-3; the DNA was not used to check the table's D call, TRBD1. TRBV21-1 is an annotated pseudogene. The CDR3 consists of 17 residues. DNA of the CDR3: TGTGCCAGCAGCAACACGACAGGGGAAATTGGCACAGATACGCAGTATTTT. Its translation is CASSNTTGEIGTDTQYF.

This clone came up a few times. V gene TRBV5-4 combines with J gene TRBJ2-1; TRBD2 is a possible D gene (5 bases). V shed 2 bases and J shed 9 bases, with 6 bases lying between them. CDR3 length equals 11 residues. Germline V gene lookup returns CDR1 SGHNT and CDR2 YYREEE (reference sequence). This CDR3 is CASSFRGEQFF. The CDR3 DNA reads as TGTGCCAGCAGCTTCCGGGGTGAGCAGTTCTTC.

The chain is built from TRBV5-8 and TRBJ1-2, with a tentative D call TRBD1 (5 bases). CDR1 is SGHTS and CDR2 is YDEGEE in the germline V gene. Between the trimmed V and J ends, which lost 4 bases and 12 bases, there was a span of 19 bases. This CDR3 spans 13 amino acids. In nucleotides, the CDR3 is TGTGCCAGCAGCGGGGGTGCGGGGGAGGAAAACACCTTC. It specifies CASSGGAGEENTF. Drawing the rest from reference TRBV5-8 and TRBJ1-2, the complete variable domain is EAGVTQSPTHLIKTRGQQATLRCSPISGHTSVYWYQQALGLGLQFLLWYDEGEERNRGNFPPRFSGRQFPNYSSELNVNALELEDSALYLCASSGGAGEENTFGSGTRLTVV.

The genes are TRBV11-2 and TRBJ2-1, with 8 nucleotides matching TRBD2. The germline gives CDR1 SGHAT, CDR2 FQNNGV. V gave up 2 bases and J gave up 4 bases; unmatched junction bases: 7. This CDR3 region has 16 residues. The CDR3 sequence is CASSLTVVAGYNEQFF. The CDR3 nucleotides read TGTGCCAGCAGCTTAACTGTAGTAGCGGGGTACAATGAGCAGTTCTTC.